The entry below describes one TCR beta chain. Its antigen is still unknown. The data originate from a study of T-cell memory formation after mild COVID-19. Study results and limitations: In pre-infection memory, a portion of responding clones appeared, which suggested that cross-reactive memory joined.

TCRdb passed the 5' RACE reads through MiXCR, listing each CDR3 protein once. Among more than 250,000 distinct CDR3 sequences listed, around 16% were seen once. Germline V gene lookup returns CDR1 MNHEY and CDR2 SVGEGT. The length of the CDR3 is 16 residues. The V and J ends lost 0 bases and 3 bases respectively, with 15 bases between them. This chain uses TRBV6-2 or TRBV6-3 with TRBJ2-7, with D possibly called TRBD1 or TRBD2 (5 bases each). This sequence originates from a man aged 18 to 30 who had mild COVID-19 (a few samples of this study predate the infection). Cell type and time point are not known. Sequenced sample: PBMCs or a T cell subset sorted from them (not recorded which). CDR3 bases: TGTGCCAGCAGTTACTCGGGGTTGGGACCCCGCTACGAGCAGTACGTC. This codes for CASSYSGLGPRYEQYV.